The clone carrying this T cell receptor beta chain was seen a handful of times. The antigen remains undetermined. The data belong to a study of beta chain features in type 1 diabetes. Expressed TCRB transcripts were sequenced after all isolated RNA was converted to cDNA. The method was immunoSEQ multiplex PCR; TCRdb's version includes in-frame clones alone and lacks a portion of them. The table includes over 100,000 clones, 15% to 20% detected once. Study-level findings and limits: Shortening that was moderate but significant affected the TCRB CDR3s of Type 1 diabetes patients in all four CD4+ subsets.

This CDR3 region has 11 residues. The germline V gene has CDR1 GTSNPN and CDR2 SVGIG (reference sequence). The V and J ends lost 1 base and 10 bases respectively, with 10 bases between them. The chain joins TRBV30 to TRBJ1-2, with a possible D match to TRBD1 (6 bases). The material sequenced was central memory CD4+ T cells from blood. The origin of this receptor is a young man with type 1 diabetes. Here the CDR3 DNA reads TGTGCCTGGAGTGGGGCAGGGGCCTACACCTTC. As protein: CAWSGAGAYTF.